One sample yielded the 17 T cell receptor beta chains listed below, sequenced in a study of a mutant IDH1 vaccine in newly diagnosed glioma. TCRdb's table, derived via immunoSEQ multiplex PCR, lists solely in-frame clones and lacks some. The data contain about 64,000 clones, roughly 74% of them seen just once; the ten biggest clones take up over 4%. Antigen specificity for these receptors is unknown. Time point indicated: week 35, safety follow-up. A 20-mer mutant IDH1 peptide at 300 ug was injected subcutaneously with topical imiquimod. This material consisted of PBMCs, taken from a glioma patient whose treatment included an IDH1 peptide vaccine. The receptor source for this set is a man aged 50-60 years with glioma.

This clone was detected only a few times. The chain has TRBV18 and TRBJ1-4, with 7 bases lining up with TRBD1. The J segment lost 6 bases and the V segment lost 4 bases, leaving 2 bases of the junction unmatched. This CDR3 is built from 13 residues. CDR1 and CDR2 from the germline V gene are KGHSH and LQKENI. This CDR3 is CASSQDRDEKLFF. The CDR3 region has the DNA TGTGCCAGCTCACAAGACAGGGATGAAAAACTGTTTTTT.

The chain employs TRBV5-4 and TRBJ2-2; 7 nucleotides align to TRBD2. J was trimmed by 4 bases and V by 4 bases; bases with no gene match: 10. This CDR3 region has 16 residues. CDR1 is SGHNT, CDR2 YYREEE, per germline (reference sequence). This chain's CDR3 is CASSGGVDPGTGELFF. The CDR3 DNA reads TGTGCCAGCAGCGGGGGGGTTGACCCGGGCACCGGGGAGCTGTTTTTT.

The chain recombines TRBV4-3 with TRBJ1-4; weak D call: TRBD1 (5 bases). The length of the CDR3 is 15 residues. Deletions cut 2 bases from V and 5 bases from J, with 12 bases between. CDR1 LGHNA and CDR2 YSLEER come from the germline V gene. Written as DNA, the CDR3 is TGCGCCAGCAGCCAACAAGCGGCAGGGAATGAAAAACTGTTTTTT. Its protein product is CASSQQAAGNEKLFF.

The rearrangement uses TRBV25-1 and TRBJ1-1, with a weak D call TRBD1 (5 bases). The CDR3 totals 14 residues. Between the trimmed V and J ends, which lost 4 bases and 1 base, there was a span of 10 bases. Germline V gene lookup returns CDR1 MGHDK and CDR2 SYGVNS. DNA for the CDR3: TGTGCCAGCAGTGTAGAGGGACCGAACACTGAAGCTTTCTTT. It yields the protein CASSVEGPNTEAFF.

This chain connects TRBV5-1 to TRBJ1-6, with 7 bases aligning to TRBD1. This CDR3 is 17 amino acids long. The trim removed 2 bases at V and 2 bases at J, leaving 7 bases unmatched. Germline lookup yields CDR1 SGHRS and CDR2 YFSETQ. CDR3 region: CASSFPDREPYNSPLHF. The CDR3 DNA is TGCGCCAGCAGCTTTCCCGACAGGGAGCCCTATAATTCACCCCTCCACTTT.

The CDR3 here is CASSVGDANTGELFF. The CDR3 DNA follows: TGTGCCAGCAGCGTAGGAGACGCGAACACCGGGGAGCTGTTTTTT. The chain uses TRBV9 and TRBJ2-2; D is uncertain. Germline V CDR1 and CDR2: SGDLS, YYNGEE. This CDR3 is 15 amino acids long. Trimming cost V 0 bases and J 0 bases, with 6 bases left between them.

The chain is built from TRBV27 and TRBJ1-5, with TRBD1 as a possible D gene (5 bases). V lost 0 bases and J lost 7, with 13 bases in between. The CDR3 extends over 15 amino acids. CDR1 and CDR2 from the germline V gene are MNHEY and SMNVEV (reference sequence). The CDR3 DNA follows: TGTGCCAGCAGTTTATCGAGAGCAGGGCTGCAGCCCCAGCATTTT. It translates to CASSLSRAGLQPQHF.

This chain links TRBV14 with TRBJ2-5, with D possibly called TRBD1 or TRBD2 (5 bases each). Germline lookup yields CDR1 SGHDN and CDR2 FVKESK. This CDR3 has 13 residues. Trimming took off 4 bases at V and 5 bases at J, with 11 bases between the two ends. In nucleotides, the CDR3 is TGTGCCAGCAGCCCTCAGGGACGGGAGACCCAGTACTTC. Translated, it gives CASSPQGRETQYF.

There are a few counts of this clone. Other DNA sequences in the same sample also yield this CDR3. This chain uses TRBV11-3 with TRBJ2-1, with D unresolved. Germline loops: CDR1 SGHNT, CDR2 YENEEA. CDR3 length: 12 residues. V lost 0 bases and J 6 bases, leaving 3 bases between the germline ends. The CDR3 region has the DNA TGTGCCAGCAGCTTAGATAGCAATGAGCAGTTCTTC. Residues: CASSLDSNEQFF.

The chain carries TRBV27 and TRBJ2-7; 8 bases agree with TRBD1. The germline gives CDR1 MNHEY, CDR2 SMNVEV (reference sequence). The CDR3 has 14 amino acids. With 2 bases clipped from V and 5 bases from J, the junction kept 5 bases outside the gene matches. This CDR3 reads CASSLGTGKNEQYF. Written as DNA, the CDR3 is TGTGCCAGCAGTTTAGGGACAGGTAAAAACGAGCAGTACTTC.

Regarding this clone: The same CDR3 can be traced to other DNA sequences in this sample. This rearrangement joins TRBV30 to TRBJ2-3; D uncertain. CDR3 size: 12 residues. Germline CDR1 GTSNPN, CDR2 SVGIG (reference sequence). V was trimmed by 0 bases and J by 6 bases, leaving 7 bases between them. This CDR3 is CAWSVLGDTQYF. CDR3 sequence (DNA): TGTGCCTGGAGTGTATTGGGGGATACGCAGTATTTT.

The V call is TRBV29-1, the J call TRBJ1-2, with 9 bases aligning to TRBD1. J was trimmed by 4 bases and V by 4 bases; bases with no gene match: 4. Germline V gives CDR1 SQVTM, CDR2 ANQGSEA. CDR3 length: 13 residues. DNA for the CDR3: TGCAGCGTTGCGGACAGGGGACTCTATGGCTACACCTTC. This encodes CSVADRGLYGYTF.

V usage is TRBV29-1 and J usage is TRBJ1-1, with 10 bases lining up with TRBD1. J was trimmed by 0 bases and V by 6 bases; bases with no gene match: 4. Germline values: CDR1 SQVTM, CDR2 ANQGSEA. The CDR3 covers 14 residues. In DNA, the CDR3 is TGCAGCGTGCCAGACAGGGGGCTGAACACTGAAGCTTTCTTT. Encoded protein: CSVPDRGLNTEAFF. Supplemented by reference TRBV29-1 and TRBJ1-1, the full variable domain reads SAVISQKPSRDICQRGTSLTIQCQVDSQVTMMFWYRQQPGQSLTLIATANQGSEATYESGFVIDKFPISRPNLTFSTLTVSNMSPEDSSIYLCSVPDRGLNTEAFFGQGTRLTVV.

The V and J genes are TRBV5-1 and TRBJ1-2, with D tentatively TRBD1 (6 bases). The V gene's germline CDR1 is SGHRS and CDR2 YFSETQ. V gave up 3 bases and J gave up 4 bases, with 22 bases separating them. This CDR3 is 17 amino acids long. The CDR3 loop is CASSSKSTGTRIYGYTF. The CDR3 coding sequence is TGCGCCAGCAGCTCCAAGTCCACCGGGACACGGATCTATGGCTACACCTTC.

This chain connects TRBV10-3 to TRBJ1-3, with 10 bases identical to TRBD1. In germline, CDR1 is ENHRY, CDR2 SYGVKD. V dropped 6 bases and J dropped 4; count of bases not matched to a gene: 3. The CDR3 runs to 14 residues. The CDR3 DNA is TGTGCCATCAGGGGACAGGGGCTGGGAAACACCATATATTTT. The encoded protein is CAIRGQGLGNTIYF.

This chain links TRBV15 with TRBJ2-2; a possible D gene is TRBD2 (6 bases). Germline V gene sequence: CDR1 LNHNV, CDR2 YYDKDF (reference sequence). V lost 4 bases, J lost 0 bases, and 9 bases lay in between. The CDR3 length is 15 residues. The CDR3 nucleotides read TGTGCCACCAGCAACCCTAGCGCGAACACCGGGGAGCTGTTTTTT. Its protein is CATSNPSANTGELFF.

This sequence joins TRBV5-4 and TRBJ1-2; D gene ambiguous. The germline V gene has CDR1 SGHNT and CDR2 YYREEE (reference sequence). Trimming left V 0 bases short and J 4 bases short, with 16 bases between. CDR3 size: 16 residues. CDR3 region: CASSLGAEGALYGYTF. For the CDR3, the DNA is TGTGCCAGCAGCTTGGGGGCCGAAGGAGCCCTCTATGGCTACACCTTC.